This TCR beta chain was obtained from a study of T cell responses to AZD1222 COVID-19 vaccine (dated by TCRdb to the early 2020s). About the investigation overall: AZD1222 recipients given second doses at about 4 weeks or at about 12 weeks were pooled, since spike-specific TCR depth and breadth were not found to differ between the two schedules. Enrollment into the trials was organized by age into subgroups of 18-55, 56-69 and 70-plus years, and those subgroups contained approximately 160, 26 and 62 TCR-sequenced participants, respectively. A total of under 250 trial participants underwent TCR sequencing, of whom more than 200 had received two doses of AZD1222 and about 26 had received two doses of the MenACWY control vaccine. On the study overall, not on this receptor specifically: Only 5 to 7 AZD1222 recipients were SARS-CoV-2 seropositive at baseline, limiting conclusions about previously exposed vaccinees. Spike-specific TCR breadth and depth rose significantly after two AZD1222 doses compared with day 0 and with MenACWY recipients. Most participants were white British and females outnumbered males, and the authors suggested that clonal diversity may have been underestimated. The whole spike protein was spanned by vaccine-associated CD4 TCRs, and dominant responses were seen in regions 160-218 and 743-854. Because no day 14 peak-response samples were available, repertoires were characterized only after the peak T cell response. In the small 56-69-year group, the increase in depth fell short of significance, most likely because of low power. Reportedly, close to half of the unique spike-specific TCRs recognized epitopes lying outside the regions that are mutated in the B.1.351 and B.1.1.7 variants.

To note about this clone: Its specific antigen is unknown. Base qualities are not provided; no much larger clone lies one nucleotide away.

In the germline V gene, CDR1 corresponds to MDHEN and CDR2 to SYDVKM. Taken from cysteine to phenylalanine, the CDR3 has 15 residues. CDR3 DNA is the only sequence kept; it has 45 bases, read in frame from the first base. At the junction V is shortened by 7 bases and J by 2 bases, with 15 bases in between. The CDR3 regions of human TCRbeta chains were analyzed by immunosequencing. Under the source paper's analysis protocol: TCRs in the repertoires were matched against a reference library of SARS-CoV-2-specific TCRs that had been generated with the MIRA antigen-specificity platform. Breadth was defined as the fraction of unique TCRs that were SARS-CoV-2-associated. Depth was defined as the fraction of total T cells that were SARS-CoV-2-associated. Using the MIRA data, every spike-specific TCR was mapped to the spike region that the TCR reacted to and assigned to either a CD4 or a CD8 class. Log10-transformed breadth and depth values were compared by one-way ANOVA with Sidak's multiple comparisons tests. The immuneACCESS repertoire file appears here via TCRdb, limited to in-frame rearrangements. These files lack a portion of the clones; in checked studies, under half of the deficit traces to unresolved V genes, and the cause of the others is not known. The V and J calls and clone size were taken over from that table, and D and trimming were inferred from the DNA. This sample holds under 200,000 clones; around 93% were observed only once. The ten top clones hold approximately 2% of the sample.

This specimen's time point label, per the study, means: baseline before first vaccination. Vaccinee samples came from UK trials COV001 and COV002, including a single-blind randomized controlled phase 2/3 trial of AZD1222 (ChAdOx1 nCoV-19) in healthy adults. For TCRbeta chain sequencing, PBMC samples from trial participants were taken at day 0 and at day 28 after the second dose. The chain employs TRBV28 and TRBJ1-5, with the D segment identity uncertain. Sample: peripheral blood, taken on day 0 of AZD1222 vaccination. This TCR derives from an adult in good health. The CDR3 reads as follows: CASTDIIGGNQPQHF. The nucleotides read TGTGCCAGCACCGATATAATAGGCGGCAATCAGCCCCAGCATTTT.